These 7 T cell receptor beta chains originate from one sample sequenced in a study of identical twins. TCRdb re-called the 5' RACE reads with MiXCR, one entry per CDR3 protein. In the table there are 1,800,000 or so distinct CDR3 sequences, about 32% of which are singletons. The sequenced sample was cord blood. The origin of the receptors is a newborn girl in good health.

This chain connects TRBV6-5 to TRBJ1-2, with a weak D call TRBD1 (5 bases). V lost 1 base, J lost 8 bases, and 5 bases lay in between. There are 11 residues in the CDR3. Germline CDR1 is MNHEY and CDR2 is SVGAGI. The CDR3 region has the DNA TGTGCCAGCAGTTACTGGGGCGGCTACACCTTC. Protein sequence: CASSYWGGYTF.

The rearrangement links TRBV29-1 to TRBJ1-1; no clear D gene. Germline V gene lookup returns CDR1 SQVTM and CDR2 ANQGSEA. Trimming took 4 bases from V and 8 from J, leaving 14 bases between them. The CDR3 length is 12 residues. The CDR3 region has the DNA TGCAGCGTTGGCTCCGTGGACCTAGAAGCTTTCTTT. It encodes CSVGSVDLEAFF.

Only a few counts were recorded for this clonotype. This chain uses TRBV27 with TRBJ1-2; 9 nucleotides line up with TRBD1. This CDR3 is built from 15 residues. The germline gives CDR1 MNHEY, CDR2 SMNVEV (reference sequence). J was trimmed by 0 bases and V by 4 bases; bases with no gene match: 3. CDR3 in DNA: TGTGCCAGCAGTTGGACAGGGGTTTCTAACTATGGCTACACCTTC. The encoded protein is CASSWTGVSNYGYTF.

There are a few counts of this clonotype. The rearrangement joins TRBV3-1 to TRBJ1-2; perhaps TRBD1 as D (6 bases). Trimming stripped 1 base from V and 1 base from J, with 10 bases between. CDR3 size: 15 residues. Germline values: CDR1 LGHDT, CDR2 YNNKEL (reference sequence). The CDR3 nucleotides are TGTGCCAGCAGCCAAGTACCGGGACATAACTATGGCTACACCTTC. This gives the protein CASSQVPGHNYGYTF.

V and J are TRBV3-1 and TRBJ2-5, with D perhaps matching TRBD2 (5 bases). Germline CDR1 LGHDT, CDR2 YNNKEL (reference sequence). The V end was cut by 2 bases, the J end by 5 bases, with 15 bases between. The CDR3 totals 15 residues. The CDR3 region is CASSQLPIPGETQYF. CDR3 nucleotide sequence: TGTGCCAGCAGCCAATTGCCCATTCCGGGGGAGACCCAGTACTTC.

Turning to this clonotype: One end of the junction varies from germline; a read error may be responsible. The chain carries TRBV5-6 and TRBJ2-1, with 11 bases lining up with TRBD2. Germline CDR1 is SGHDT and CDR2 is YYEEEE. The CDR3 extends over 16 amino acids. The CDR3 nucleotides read TGTGTCAGCAGCCGCCCACTAGCGGGAGCCTACAATGAGCAGTTCTTC. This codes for CVSSRPLAGAYNEQFF.

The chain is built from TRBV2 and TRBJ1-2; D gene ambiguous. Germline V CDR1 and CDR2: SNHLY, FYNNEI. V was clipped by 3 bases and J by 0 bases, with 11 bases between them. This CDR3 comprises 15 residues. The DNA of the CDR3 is TGTGCCAGCAGTGATAGATTTTCCGCTAACTATGGCTACACCTTC. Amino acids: CASSDRFSANYGYTF. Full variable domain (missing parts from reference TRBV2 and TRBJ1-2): EPEVTQTPSHQVTQMGQEVILRCVPISNHLYFYWYRQILGQKVEFLVSFYNNEISEKSEIFDDQFSVERPDGSNFTLKIRSTKLEDSAMYFCASSDRFSANYGYTFGSGTRLTVV.